The text below deals with one T cell receptor (beta chain). Its specificity is not known. TCRdb analysed the reads with MiXCR anew, one entry per CDR3 protein. The sample records about 920,000 distinct CDR3 sequences, more than 25% being singletons. The germline CDR1 and CDR2 sequences are SEHNR and FQNEAQ (reference sequence). This CDR3 contains 15 residues. V dropped 2 bases and J dropped 1 base, with 8 bases sitting between them. The data originate from a study of T cell repertoires in cytomegalovirus infection. Study information: Indicated by public TCR beta signatures were CMV infection and matching HLA type. The study, taken as a whole, reports: Of the TCR beta families, the public ones yielded a cumulative frequency that identified carriers of CMV plus the relevant HLA. In two of eight donors, the top clonotype was HLA-C-restricted CMV-specific.

V is TRBV7-9 and J is TRBJ2-2; D uncertain. This TCR was recovered from a human donor in good health (CMV status not recorded). Some clones in this sample may be carry-over from other donors' samples. The sequences come from cultured CD8+ T cells from PBMCs, collected from culture after CMV antigen stimulation. The CDR3 region is CASSLQTENTGELFF. The CDR3 nucleotides are TGTGCCAGCAGCTTACAGACGGAGAACACCGGGGAGCTGTTTTTT.